The source of this T cell receptor beta chain is a study of ipilimumab plus nivolumab after autologous stem cell transplantation. Study context: The DLBCL cohort had primary refractory and relapsed disease, with 18-month progression-free survival of about 86% and 29%. Study-wide points: TCR repertoire, Treg phenotype and gut microbiota reportedly support more study of this approach.

Sequenced by immunoSEQ multiplex PCR; TCRdb stores in-frame clones only, minus some. Of tens of thousands of clones detected, 70% to 90% appear once; the ten largest clones hold around 5.2%. As regards this clone: As yet, its antigen is unknown.

Germline V gene data show CDR1 as MDHEN and CDR2 as SYDVKM. The CDR3 is 14 residues long. The ends were cut back, 8 bases at V and 3 bases at J, with 17 bases in the middle. Material: PBMCs, obtained in a trial of ipilimumab plus nivolumab as post-transplant consolidation. The V and J genes are TRBV28 and TRBJ2-7; D possibly corresponds to TRBD2 (5 bases). This receptor was taken from a male donor with diffuse large B-cell lymphoma. CDR3: CASGRVALLYEQYF. As DNA, the CDR3 is TGTGCCAGCGGCCGGGTAGCGCTTCTCTACGAGCAGTACTTC.